The clone carrying this T cell receptor beta chain was observed a few times. What it recognizes is unknown. The data were obtained in a study of spatial heterogeneity in lung cancer. Study findings and constraints: Tumor mutation count correlated with how many alpha and beta TCRs expanded intratumorally.

Germline CDR1 SQVTM, CDR2 ANQGSEA. With 4 bases removed from V and 1 base from J, the gap between germline ends came to 15 bases. The CDR3 is 15 amino acids. One entry per CDR3 protein, called by TCRdb with MiXCR from the 5' RACE reads. The sample has 4,400 or so distinct CDR3 sequences; 8.4% are singletons. The time point here: sample taken at primary tumor resection. Whole RNA from tumor, nontumor lung or frozen PBMC was sequenced unsorted. The rearrangement uses TRBV29-1 and TRBJ2-3; maybe TRBD2 (6 bases). This TCR was sampled from a female donor with early-stage non-small cell lung cancer. This material consisted of lung tumor tissue, taken at surgery. The CDR3 bases are TGCAGCGTTGGAGGGCCCCCGGGGGGCACAGATACGCAGTATTTT. Its protein product is CSVGGPPGGTDTQYF.